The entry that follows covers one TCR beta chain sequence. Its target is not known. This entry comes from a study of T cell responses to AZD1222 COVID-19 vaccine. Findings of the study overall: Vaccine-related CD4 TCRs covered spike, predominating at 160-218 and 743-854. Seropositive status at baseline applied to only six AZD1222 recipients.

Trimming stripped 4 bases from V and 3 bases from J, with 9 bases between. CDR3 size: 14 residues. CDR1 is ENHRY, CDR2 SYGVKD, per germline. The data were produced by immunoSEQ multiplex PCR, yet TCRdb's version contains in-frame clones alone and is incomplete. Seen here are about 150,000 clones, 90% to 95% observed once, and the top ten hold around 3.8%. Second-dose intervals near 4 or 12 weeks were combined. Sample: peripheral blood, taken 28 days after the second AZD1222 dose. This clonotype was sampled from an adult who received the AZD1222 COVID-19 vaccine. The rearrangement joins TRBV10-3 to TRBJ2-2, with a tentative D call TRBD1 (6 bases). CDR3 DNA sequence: TGTGCCATCAGTGGGCAGGGGTACACCGGGGAGCTGTTTTTT. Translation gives CAISGQGYTGELFF.